This paragraph reports one T cell receptor beta chain. These data are taken from a study of cytomegalovirus exposure and HLA in healthy donors. This CDR3 contains 14 residues. The ends were cut back, 5 bases at V and 0 bases at J, with 10 bases in the middle. Germline assignment: CDR1 SEHNR and CDR2 FQNEAQ (reference sequence). From the approximately 120-subject validation cohort, which was separate from the approximately 670-subject first cohort, the donors were drawn. This table comes from immunoSEQ multiplex PCR, and its TCRdb copy is limited to in-frame clones, with some not included. The sample consists of almost 200,000 clones, about 81% of them appearing once.

The sequencing sample was made of PBMCs. The receptor was derived from a woman in her thirties in good health and CMV-seronegative. This sequence joins TRBV7-9 and TRBJ1-2; D not resolved. CDR3 region: CASSTQQPNYGYTF. The CDR3 DNA reads TGTGCCAGCAGCACCCAACAGCCTAACTATGGCTACACCTTC. Full variable domain (outside the CDR3, taken from reference TRBV7-9 and TRBJ1-2): DTGVSQNPRHKITKRGQNVTFRCDPISEHNRLYWYRQTLGQGPEFLTYFQNEAQLEKSRLLSDRFSAERPKGSFSTLEIQRTEQGDSAMYLCASSTQQPNYGYTFGSGTRLTVV.